Sequencing of this T cell receptor beta chain was carried out in a study of blood T cell repertoires in COVID-19. Looking at the study overall: Acute-phase and convalescent COVID-19 samples originated in the United States, Italy and Spain. From T cells, B-cell-depleted T cells, or PBMCs came the material, which was cDNA or gDNA.

In the original analysis: Amplification of reference gene primers provided the estimated nucleated cell counts. Libraries were prepared by immunoSEQ multiplex PCR; TCRdb keeps only in-frame clonotypes and omits some of them. V, J and clone size derive from that table, while D and trimming were established from the DNA sequence. The table has about 110,000 clones, 84% seen once. This CDR3 is built from 15 residues. The germline CDR1 and CDR2 sequences are SGHTA and FQGNSA. Trimming removed 2 bases from V and 1 base from J, with 9 bases in between. The chain joins TRBV7-2 to TRBJ2-1; maybe TRBD1 (5 bases). This clonotype originated in a human donor in a cohort sampled during active COVID-19. What was sequenced was peripheral blood. The CDR3 loop is CASSLFQGSYNEQFF. The DNA for the CDR3 is TGTGCCAGCAGCTTATTTCAGGGATCCTACAATGAGCAGTTCTTC.